This T cell receptor beta chain was recovered during a study of technical replicates of blood from four donors. Some clones are missing from TCRdb's copy, which holds only in-frame ones; the method was immunoSEQ multiplex PCR. The table lists 80,000 or so clones, 95% to 98% of them singletons. Trimming took 3 bases from V and 5 from J, leaving 14 bases between them. Germline V gives CDR1 SGHTS, CDR2 YDEGEE. The CDR3 runs 14 residues. The chain employs TRBV5-8 and TRBJ1-1; a possible D gene is TRBD1 (6 bases). The receptor was isolated from a human donor in good health. What was sequenced was T cells isolated from PBMCs. Here the CDR3 reads CASSYRQDLTEAFF. The CDR3 coding sequence is TGTGCCAGCAGCTACCGACAGGACTTAACTGAAGCTTTCTTT.